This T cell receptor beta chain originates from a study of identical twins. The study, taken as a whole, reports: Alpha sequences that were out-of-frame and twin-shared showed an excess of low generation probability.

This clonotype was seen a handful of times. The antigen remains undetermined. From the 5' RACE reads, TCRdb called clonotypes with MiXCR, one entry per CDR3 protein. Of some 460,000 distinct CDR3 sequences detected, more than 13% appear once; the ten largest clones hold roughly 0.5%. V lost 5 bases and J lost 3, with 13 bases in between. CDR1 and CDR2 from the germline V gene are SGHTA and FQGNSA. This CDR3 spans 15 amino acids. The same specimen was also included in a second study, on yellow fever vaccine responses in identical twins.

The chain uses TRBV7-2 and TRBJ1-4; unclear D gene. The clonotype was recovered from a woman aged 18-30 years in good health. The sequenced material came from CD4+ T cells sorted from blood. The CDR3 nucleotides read TGTGCCAGCAGCCCCCGAAGCGGGGCTAATGAAAAACTGTTTTTT. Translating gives CASSPRSGANEKLFF.